This TCR beta chain was captured in a study of blood T cell repertoires in COVID-19. The CDR3 runs 12 residues. V was clipped by 11 bases and J by 4 bases; unmatched bases: 8. The germline gives CDR1 SEHNR, CDR2 FQNEAQ (reference sequence). TCRdb's table, derived via immunoSEQ multiplex PCR, lists solely in-frame clones and lacks some. This sample yields roughly 200,000 clones, of which about 85% are seen a single time; approximately 23% belongs to the top ten. The receptor's source is a woman aged 40 to 50 in a cohort exposed to, infected with or recovered from COVID-19 (not recorded which). V and J are TRBV7-9 and TRBJ2-7, with 7 bases that match TRBD2. Sequenced input: PBMCs or T cells enriched from blood (not recorded which). The CDR3 coding sequence is TGTGCCGGATCTAGCGGAGGGTACGAGCAGTACTTC. Protein sequence: CAGSSGGYEQYF.